This T cell receptor beta chain comes out of a study of technical replicates of blood from a few donors. The CDR3 sequence is 15 residues long. Deletions cut 6 bases from V and 8 bases from J, with 19 bases between. The germline gives CDR1 MNHEY, CDR2 SVGAGI. Clones were sequenced by immunoSEQ multiplex PCR, and TCRdb holds only the in-frame ones, with some missing. The repertoire holds around 85,000 clones, with around 94% as singletons. The chain has TRBV6-5 and TRBJ1-4; TRBD1 is a possible D gene (5 bases). This TCR was sampled from a human donor in good health. Sequencing was performed on T cells isolated from PBMCs. CDR3 in amino acids: CASSPRGLDTEKLFF. CDR3 coding DNA: TGTGCCAGCAGCCCCCGGGGGTTAGATACGGAAAAACTGTTTTTT.